The 8 T cell receptor beta chains below all came from one sample that was sequenced in a study of CD8 T cells in ankylosing spondylitis. Points from the study as a whole: About 8 highly homologous variants made up a TCR beta motif, and this motif appeared characteristic of ankylosing spondylitis blood.

These receptors have no known antigen. One entry per CDR3 protein, called by TCRdb with MiXCR from the 5' RACE reads. The table records about 210,000 distinct CDR3 sequences, 7% to 8% of them present only once. The sample consisted of blood, either unsorted or a sorted T cell fraction (not recorded which). The receptors were gathered from a male donor with ankylosing spondylitis.

This clonotype came up many times. V gene TRBV20-1 combines with J gene TRBJ2-7, with D unresolved. There are 13 residues in the CDR3. In germline, CDR1 is DFQATT, CDR2 SNEGSKA (reference sequence). Trimming took off 2 bases at V and 0 bases at J, with 8 bases between the two ends. The CDR3 spells CSARTTLSYEQYF. The DNA of the CDR3 is TGCAGTGCTAGAACGACACTCTCCTACGAGCAGTACTTC.

This clonotype was found many times. The chain combines TRBV29-1 with TRBJ2-4; maybe TRBD1 (6 bases). Germline V lookup: CDR1 SQVTM, CDR2 ANQGSEA. The CDR3 spans 13 residues. Deletions cut 6 bases from V and 2 bases from J, with 11 bases between. The CDR3 nucleotides read TGCAGCGTAGTAGACAGGACCAAAAACATTCAGTACTTC. Translation gives CSVVDRTKNIQYF.

This clonotype was observed a handful of times. The chain is built from TRBV21-1 and TRBJ2-7; TRBD1 was called by the table and not checked on the DNA. TRBV21-1 is a pseudogene locus. The CDR3 is 18 amino acids. CDR3 protein: CASSNFPGQGDSYYEQYF. CDR3 in DNA: TGTGCCAGCAGCAATTTTCCGGGACAGGGGGACTCCTACTACGAGCAGTACTTC.

As regards this clonotype: A read error is possible here, since a much larger clone lies one base away. The chain uses TRBV24-1 and TRBJ1-5, with 9 bases aligning to TRBD1. Germline values: CDR1 KGHDR, CDR2 SFDVKD. This CDR3 spans 15 amino acids. Trimming took 9 bases from V and 0 from J; bases not matched to a gene: 5. CDR3 sequence reads: CATCGTGSSNQPQHF. In DNA form, the CDR3 reads TGTGCCACCTGTGGGACAGGGAGTAGCAATCAGCCCCAGCATTTT.

The chain carries TRBV12-5 and TRBJ2-3, with D possibly being TRBD1 or TRBD2 (6 bases each). Trimming took 4 bases from V and 3 from J, leaving 26 bases between them. The CDR3 sequence is 19 residues long. In germline, CDR1 is LGHNT, CDR2 FRNRAP. For the CDR3, the DNA is TGTGCTAGTGGTTCCGAACAGGGACTCGGCGCTTTGGGTACAGATACGCAGTATTTT. Its protein is CASGSEQGLGALGTDTQYF.

In its sample, this clonotype was seen many times. The chain has TRBV12-3 or TRBV12-4 and TRBJ2-3; D may be TRBD1 (5 bases). V lost 3 bases, J lost 4 bases, and 8 bases lay in between. This CDR3 region has 13 residues. The CDR3 loop reads CASSLKGSDTQYF. Here the CDR3 DNA reads TGTGCCAGCAGTTTGAAGGGGTCAGATACGCAGTATTTT.

The rearrangement joins TRBV7-9 to TRBJ2-1, with D possibly called TRBD1 or TRBD2 (5 bases each). The CDR3 contains 14 residues. The V end lost 10 bases, the J end lost 3 bases, and 16 bases lay between the germline ends. From germline, CDR1 is SEHNR and CDR2 FQNEAQ (reference sequence). CDR3 protein: CATGTDRNYNEQFF. CDR3 coding DNA: TGTGCCACCGGGACCGACCGAAACTACAATGAGCAGTTCTTC.

This clonotype was detected ten times or more. The gene calls are TRBV14 and TRBJ2-7; D call uncertain. This CDR3 region has 13 residues. The V gene lost 4 bases and the J gene lost 1 base, with 8 bases spanning the gap. The germline V gene has CDR1 SGHDN and CDR2 FVKESK. CDR3 sequence (DNA): TGTGCCAGCAGCCCGCACGAGTCCTACGAGCAGTACTTC. It yields the protein CASSPHESYEQYF.